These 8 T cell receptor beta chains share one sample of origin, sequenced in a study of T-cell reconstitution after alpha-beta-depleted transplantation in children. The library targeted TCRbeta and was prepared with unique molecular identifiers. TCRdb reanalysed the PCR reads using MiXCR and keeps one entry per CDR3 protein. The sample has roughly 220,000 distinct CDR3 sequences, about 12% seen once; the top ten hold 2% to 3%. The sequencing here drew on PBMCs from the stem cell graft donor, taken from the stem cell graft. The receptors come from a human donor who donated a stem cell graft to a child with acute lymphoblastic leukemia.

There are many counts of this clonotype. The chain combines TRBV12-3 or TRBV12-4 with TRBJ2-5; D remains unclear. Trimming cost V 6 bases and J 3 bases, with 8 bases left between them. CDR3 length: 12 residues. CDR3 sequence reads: CASSPVEETQYF. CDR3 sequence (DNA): TGTGCCAGCAGCCCGGTGGAAGAGACCCAGTACTTC.

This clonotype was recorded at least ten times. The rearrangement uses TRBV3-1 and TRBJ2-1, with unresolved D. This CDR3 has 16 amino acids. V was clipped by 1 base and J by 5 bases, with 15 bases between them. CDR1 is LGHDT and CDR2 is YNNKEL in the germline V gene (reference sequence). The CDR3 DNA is TGTGCCAGCAGCCAAGCATACTCTATATTCAACAATGAGCAGTTCTTC. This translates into CASSQAYSIFNNEQFF.

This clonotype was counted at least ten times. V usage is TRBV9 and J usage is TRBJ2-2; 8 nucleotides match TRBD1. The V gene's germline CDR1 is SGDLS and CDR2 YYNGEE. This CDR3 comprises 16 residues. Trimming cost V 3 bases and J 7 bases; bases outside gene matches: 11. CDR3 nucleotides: TGTGCCAGCAGCGCTTCCCCCGGGACAGGTATCGGGGAGCTGTTTTTT. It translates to CASSASPGTGIGELFF.

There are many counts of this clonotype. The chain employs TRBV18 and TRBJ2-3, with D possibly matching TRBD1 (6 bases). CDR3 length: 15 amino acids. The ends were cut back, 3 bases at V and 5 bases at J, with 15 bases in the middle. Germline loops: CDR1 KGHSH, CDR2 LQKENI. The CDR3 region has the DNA TGTGCCAGCTCACCTCCAACAGGGAAACGAGATACGCAGTATTTT. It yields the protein CASSPPTGKRDTQYF.

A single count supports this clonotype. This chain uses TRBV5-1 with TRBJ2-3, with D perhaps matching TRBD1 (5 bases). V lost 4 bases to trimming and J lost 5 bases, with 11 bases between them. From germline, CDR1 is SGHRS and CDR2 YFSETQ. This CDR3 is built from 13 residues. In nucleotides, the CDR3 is TGCGCCAGCAGCCAGATAAGGGGAGATACGCAGTATTTT. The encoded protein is CASSQIRGDTQYF.

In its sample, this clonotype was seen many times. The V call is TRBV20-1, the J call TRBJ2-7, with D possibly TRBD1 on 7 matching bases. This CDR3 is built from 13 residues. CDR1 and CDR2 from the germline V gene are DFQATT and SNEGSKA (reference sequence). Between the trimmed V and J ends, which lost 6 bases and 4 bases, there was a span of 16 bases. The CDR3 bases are TGCAGTGCCTCGGGCCAGGGGGGATACGAGCAGTACTTC. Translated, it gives CSASGQGGYEQYF.

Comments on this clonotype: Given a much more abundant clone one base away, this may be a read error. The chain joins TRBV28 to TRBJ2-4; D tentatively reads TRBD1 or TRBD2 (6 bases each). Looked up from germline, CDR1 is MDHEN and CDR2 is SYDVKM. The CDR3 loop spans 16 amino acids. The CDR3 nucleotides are TGTGCCAGCAGTTTAGTACAGGGACTTACCAAAAACAGTCAGTACTTC. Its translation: CASSLVQGLTKNSQYF.

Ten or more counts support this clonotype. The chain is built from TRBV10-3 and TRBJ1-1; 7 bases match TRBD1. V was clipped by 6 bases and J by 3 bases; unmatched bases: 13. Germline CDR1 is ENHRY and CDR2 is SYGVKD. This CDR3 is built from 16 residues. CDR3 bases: TGTGCCATCAGCCTCAAACCGGAGGGGGCTGACACTGAAGCTTTCTTT. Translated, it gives CAISLKPEGADTEAFF.